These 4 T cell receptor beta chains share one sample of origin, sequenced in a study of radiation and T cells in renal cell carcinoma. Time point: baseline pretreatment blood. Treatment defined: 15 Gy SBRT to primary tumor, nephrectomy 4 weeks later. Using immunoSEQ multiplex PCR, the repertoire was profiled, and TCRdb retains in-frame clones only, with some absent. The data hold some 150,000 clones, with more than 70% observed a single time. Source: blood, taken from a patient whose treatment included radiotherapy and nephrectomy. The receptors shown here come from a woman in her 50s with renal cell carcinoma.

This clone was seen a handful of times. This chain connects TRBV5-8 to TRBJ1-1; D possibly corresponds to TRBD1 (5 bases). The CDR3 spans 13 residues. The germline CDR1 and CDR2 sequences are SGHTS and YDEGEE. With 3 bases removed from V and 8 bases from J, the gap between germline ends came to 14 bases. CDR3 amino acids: CASSWGVEPEAFF. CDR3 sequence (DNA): TGTGCCAGCAGCTGGGGGGTGGAACCCGAAGCTTTCTTT.

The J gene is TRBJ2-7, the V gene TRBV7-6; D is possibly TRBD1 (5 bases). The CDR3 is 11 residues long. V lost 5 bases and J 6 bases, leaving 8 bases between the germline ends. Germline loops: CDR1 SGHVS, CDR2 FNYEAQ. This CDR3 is CASSNGAEQYF. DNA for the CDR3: TGTGCCAGCAGCAATGGGGCCGAGCAGTACTTC.

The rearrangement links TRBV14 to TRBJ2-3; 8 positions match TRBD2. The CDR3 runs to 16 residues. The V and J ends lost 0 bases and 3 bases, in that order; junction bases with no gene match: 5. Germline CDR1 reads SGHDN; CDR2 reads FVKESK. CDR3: CASSQDLGLATDTQYF. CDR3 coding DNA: TGTGCCAGCAGCCAAGATCTAGGACTAGCAACAGATACGCAGTATTTT.

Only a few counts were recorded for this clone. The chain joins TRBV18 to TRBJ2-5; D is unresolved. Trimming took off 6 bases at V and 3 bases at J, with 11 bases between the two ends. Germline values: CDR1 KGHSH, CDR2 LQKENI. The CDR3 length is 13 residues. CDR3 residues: CASSSGLKETQYF. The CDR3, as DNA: TGTGCCAGCTCTTCCGGCCTGAAAGAGACCCAGTACTTC.